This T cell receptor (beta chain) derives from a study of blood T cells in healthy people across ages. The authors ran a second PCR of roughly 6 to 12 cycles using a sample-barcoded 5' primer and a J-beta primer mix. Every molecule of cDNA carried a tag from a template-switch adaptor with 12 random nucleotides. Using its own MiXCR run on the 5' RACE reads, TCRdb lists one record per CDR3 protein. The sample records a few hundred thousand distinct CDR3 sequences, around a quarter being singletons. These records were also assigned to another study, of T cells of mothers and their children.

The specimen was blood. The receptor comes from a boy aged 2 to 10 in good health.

CDR3 sequence (DNA): TGTGCCAGTAGTATTCCCGACTTCTATGGCTACACCTTC. This gives the protein CASSIPDFYGYTF. This chain connects TRBV19 to TRBJ1-2; D is undetermined. CDR3 length: 13 amino acids. Trimming cost V 3 bases and J 4 bases, with 9 bases left between them. Germline values: CDR1 LNHDA, CDR2 SQIVND (reference sequence). Together with reference TRBV19 and TRBJ1-2, the CDR3 gives the full variable domain: DGGITQSPKYLFRKEGQNVTLSCEQNLNHDAMYWYRQDPGQGLRLIYYSQIVNDFQKGDIAEGYSVSREKKESFPLTVTSAQKNPTAFYLCASSIPDFYGYTFGSGTRLTVV.